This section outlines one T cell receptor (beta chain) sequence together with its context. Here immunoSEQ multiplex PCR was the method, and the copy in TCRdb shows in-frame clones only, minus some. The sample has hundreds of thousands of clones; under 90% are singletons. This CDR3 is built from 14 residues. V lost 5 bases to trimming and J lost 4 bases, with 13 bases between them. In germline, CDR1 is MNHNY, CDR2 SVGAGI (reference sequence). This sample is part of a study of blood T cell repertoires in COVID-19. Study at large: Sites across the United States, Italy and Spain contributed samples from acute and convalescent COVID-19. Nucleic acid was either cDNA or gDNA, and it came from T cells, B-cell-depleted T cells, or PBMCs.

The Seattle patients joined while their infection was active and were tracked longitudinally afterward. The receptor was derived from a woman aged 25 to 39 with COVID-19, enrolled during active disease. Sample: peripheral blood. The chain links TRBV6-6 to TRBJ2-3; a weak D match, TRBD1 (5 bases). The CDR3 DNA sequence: TGTGCCAGCAGTCCCGAAGGGGCGGCAGATACGCAGTATTTT. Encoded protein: CASSPEGAADTQYF.